This entry lists 16 T cell receptor beta chains sequenced from one sample in a study of T cell repertoires in cytomegalovirus infection. No cognate antigen is known for these TCRs. From the reads, TCRdb called clonotypes with MiXCR, one entry per CDR3 protein. This sample yields 600,000 to 700,000 distinct CDR3 sequences, of which roughly 33% are seen a single time; over 15% belongs to the top ten. The sequencing used cultured PBMCs, collected from culture after CMV antigen stimulation. The receptor set was obtained from a human donor in good health (CMV status not recorded). Some clones in this sample may be carry-over from other donors' samples.

This clonotype has a handful of counts. The chain couples TRBV7-2 to TRBJ1-5, with D possibly matching TRBD1 (6 bases). With 0 bases removed from V and 5 bases from J, the gap between germline ends came to 14 bases. The CDR3 length is 16 residues. Germline CDR1 SGHTA, CDR2 FQGNSA. The CDR3 region is CASSLAGTLDYQPQHF. The CDR3 DNA reads TGTGCCAGCAGCTTAGCCGGGACACTGGATTATCAGCCCCAGCATTTT.

The chain has TRBV5-1 and TRBJ1-1; weak D call: TRBD1 (5 bases). The germline gives CDR1 SGHRS, CDR2 YFSETQ. The CDR3 has 13 amino acids. The germline V and J ends were trimmed by 4 bases and 6 bases, with 13 bases remaining between them. The CDR3: CASSAPPGPEAFF. Written as DNA, the CDR3 is TGCGCCAGCAGCGCCCCCCCAGGGCCTGAAGCTTTCTTT.

The CDR3 here is CSARPGLFTDTQYF. In DNA form, the CDR3 reads TGCAGTGCCAGACCGGGACTCTTCACAGATACGCAGTATTTT. V usage is TRBV20-1 and J usage is TRBJ2-3; a possible D gene is TRBD2 (6 bases). V lost 6 bases and J 2 bases, leaving 15 bases between the germline ends. The CDR3 consists of 14 residues. CDR1 and CDR2 (germline): DFQATT, SNEGSKA (reference sequence).

The chain uses TRBV6-2 or TRBV6-3 and TRBJ1-1; possible D gene TRBD1, 6 bases. Germline CDR1 reads MNHEY; CDR2 reads SVGEGT. There are 14 residues in the CDR3. V lost 2 bases and J lost 7, with 14 bases in between. CDR3 in amino acids: CASSYRQEGIEAFF. The CDR3 DNA follows: TGTGCCAGCAGTTACCGACAGGAGGGGATTGAAGCTTTCTTT.

V is TRBV7-2 and J is TRBJ2-3, with D perhaps matching TRBD1 or TRBD2 (6 bases each). The CDR3 is 15 amino acids. CDR1 is SGHTA and CDR2 is FQGNSA in the germline V gene. Trimming stripped 5 bases from V and 4 bases from J, with 16 bases between. CDR3 loop: CASSGARGLADTQYF. The CDR3 nucleotides are TGTGCCAGCAGCGGGGCTCGGGGGCTGGCAGATACGCAGTATTTT.

This clonotype was recorded many times. The rearrangement links TRBV7-2 to TRBJ2-1, with 10 nucleotides matching TRBD1. The V gene's germline CDR1 is SGHTA and CDR2 FQGNSA. CDR3 length equals 15 residues. V gave up 5 bases and J gave up 2 bases; unmatched junction bases: 3. The CDR3 here is CASSVDRGTYNEQFF. The CDR3 DNA is TGTGCCAGCAGCGTGGACAGGGGGACCTACAATGAGCAGTTCTTC.

The chain couples TRBV28 to TRBJ2-7; 8 nucleotides agree with TRBD1. The length of the CDR3 is 15 residues. CDR1 is MDHEN and CDR2 is SYDVKM in the germline V gene. Unmatched junction bases numbered 15, after V lost 5 bases and J lost 9 bases. CDR3 protein: CASSPPTTGATGQYF. Here the CDR3 DNA reads TGTGCCAGCAGTCCCCCCACGACAGGGGCCACAGGGCAGTACTTC.

This clonotype showed up just a few times. V usage is TRBV20-1 and J usage is TRBJ1-2, with D perhaps TRBD1 (6 bases). V was shortened by 6 bases and J by 0 bases, with 11 bases between the two germline ends. The CDR3 totals 13 residues. Germline lookup yields CDR1 DFQATT and CDR2 SNEGSKA (reference sequence). The CDR3 DNA reads as TGCAGTGCCTCGGACAGTACTAACTATGGCTACACCTTC. Protein product: CSASDSTNYGYTF.

This clonotype has a handful of counts. The chain recombines TRBV7-8 with TRBJ2-7; weak D call: TRBD1 (5 bases). This CDR3 contains 15 residues. Germline V CDR1 and CDR2: SGHVS, FQNEAQ. Trimming removed 4 bases from V and 6 bases from J, with 19 bases in between. The CDR3 reads CASSSLRPLQAEQYF. The CDR3 DNA follows: TGTGCCAGCAGCTCCTTGAGACCCCTACAGGCCGAGCAGTACTTC.

The rearrangement links TRBV4-3 to TRBJ1-1, with 8 bases aligning to TRBD1. V lost 5 bases, J lost 3 bases, and 8 bases stayed unmatched. In germline, CDR1 is LGHNA, CDR2 YSLEER. The length of the CDR3 is 15 residues. The CDR3 loop reads CASSASQGDYTEAFF. CDR3 DNA sequence: TGCGCCAGCAGCGCCTCACAGGGGGATTACACTGAAGCTTTCTTT.

The chain employs TRBV12-3 or TRBV12-4 and TRBJ2-2; no clear D. The CDR3 totals 13 residues. V gave up 3 bases and J gave up 10 bases, with 12 bases separating them. The CDR3 nucleotides are TGTGCCAGCAGTTTCGATGGGATCTCGGAGCTGTTTTTT. Amino acid sequence: CASSFDGISELFF.

The rearrangement joins TRBV19 to TRBJ2-1; no definite D call. V gave up 6 bases and J gave up 8 bases, with 17 bases separating them. The CDR3 covers 14 residues. The germline CDR1 and CDR2 sequences are LNHDA and SQIVND (reference sequence). In DNA, the CDR3 is TGTGCCAGTAGGACCGAATGGCCTGGGGATGAGCAGTTCTTC. Translated, it gives CASRTEWPGDEQFF.

The J gene is TRBJ1-5, the V gene TRBV3-1; D ambiguous. From germline, CDR1 is LGHDT and CDR2 YNNKEL (reference sequence). The V end was cut by 4 bases, the J end by 5 bases, with 9 bases between. This CDR3 region has 13 residues. CDR3 residues: CASSRSQHQPQHF. The CDR3 DNA reads TGTGCCAGCAGCCGGAGTCAACATCAGCCCCAGCATTTT.

The CDR3: CASSPHWFGGGYEQYF. CDR3 bases: TGTGCCAGCAGTCCTCATTGGTTTGGAGGAGGCTACGAGCAGTACTTC. The chain carries TRBV6-1 and TRBJ2-7; tentatively, D is TRBD2 (5 bases). CDR1 is MNHNS, CDR2 SASEGT, per germline. The CDR3 runs 16 residues. Deletions cut 5 bases from V and 3 bases from J, with 20 bases between.

This chain connects TRBV2 to TRBJ2-2; 9 bases map to TRBD2. Trimming removed 4 bases from V and 7 bases from J; junction bases left unmatched: 4. CDR3 length: 14 residues. Germline V gene sequence: CDR1 SNHLY, CDR2 FYNNEI. CDR3 sequence: CASSGGLAGGELFF. CDR3 sequence (DNA): TGTGCCAGCAGTGGGGGACTAGCAGGCGGGGAGCTGTTTTTT.

The V gene is TRBV3-1, the J gene TRBJ1-1; 8 nucleotides line up with TRBD1. The trim removed 4 bases at V and 8 bases at J, leaving 6 bases unmatched. This CDR3 has 13 residues. Germline V gene sequence: CDR1 LGHDT, CDR2 YNNKEL (reference sequence). In nucleotides, the CDR3 is TGTGCCAGCAGCCCCGACAGGGGAGGGGAAGCTTTCTTT. It encodes CASSPDRGGEAFF.